Each of the 23 T cell receptor beta chains below was sequenced from the same sample in a study of blood T cell repertoires in COVID-19. Profiled with immunoSEQ multiplex PCR; TCRdb holds only in-frame clones, not every one. The data show some 450,000 clones, approximately 88% seen once. The sample taken for sequencing was peripheral blood. The receptors originated from a woman in her forties or fifties with COVID-19, enrolled during active disease.

This clone showed up just once. The rearrangement joins TRBV18 to TRBJ2-1, with no clear D. The CDR3 contains 12 residues. Trimming cost V 2 bases and J 9 bases, with 8 bases left between them. Germline assignment: CDR1 KGHSH and CDR2 LQKENI. The CDR3: CASSPIVGEQFF. As DNA, the CDR3 is TGTGCCAGCTCACCAATTGTCGGTGAGCAGTTCTTC.

The chain combines TRBV28 with TRBJ1-5; 7 bases are shared with TRBD1. Germline V gene lookup returns CDR1 MDHEN and CDR2 SYDVKM. This CDR3 is built from 14 residues. The V segment lost 8 bases and the J segment 4 bases; nucleotides outside the gene matches: 8. The CDR3 sequence is CASQDRAGNQPQHF. As DNA, the CDR3 is TGTGCCAGCCAAGACAGGGCTGGAAATCAGCCCCAGCATTTT.

The chain employs TRBV4-1 and TRBJ2-7; TRBD1 matches at 8 bases. CDR3 length equals 15 residues. Germline assignment: CDR1 MGHRA and CDR2 YSYEKL. The junction had 7 bases not matched to a gene; V was cut back by 4 bases and J by 2 bases. Written as DNA, the CDR3 is TGCGCCAGCAGCCTGGGGTGGACAGGGACCTACGAGCAGTACTTC. Translation: CASSLGWTGTYEQYF.

This clone appeared once. The chain links TRBV18 to TRBJ1-1; the match to TRBD1 covers 7 bases. Trimming took 0 bases from V and 0 from J; bases not matched to a gene: 7. The germline V gene encodes CDR1 KGHSH and CDR2 LQKENI. This CDR3 is 17 amino acids long. CDR3 residues: CASSPPSTGAMNTEAFF. CDR3 DNA: TGTGCCAGCTCACCACCCTCCACAGGGGCCATGAACACTGAAGCTTTCTTT.

The chain joins TRBV5-5 to TRBJ2-7; 10 bases fit TRBD1. Germline V gene data show CDR1 as SGHKS and CDR2 as YYEKEE (reference sequence). Trimming at V came to 4 bases and at J to 4 bases, leaving 8 bases not matched to a gene. CDR3 size: 15 residues. CDR3 loop: CASSQGTGARYEQYF. The CDR3 DNA follows: TGTGCCAGCAGCCAAGGGACAGGGGCGCGGTACGAGCAGTACTTC.

This clone was observed a handful of times. The chain carries TRBV6-6 and TRBJ2-1; TRBD1 might be the D (7 bases). The CDR3 consists of 15 residues. Germline CDR1 is MNHNY and CDR2 is SVGAGI (reference sequence). V was clipped by 2 bases and J by 6 bases, with 14 bases between them. The CDR3 coding sequence is TGTGCCAGCAGTTACGGGGCAGGGGGGCTCAATGAGCAGTTCTTC. Translation gives CASSYGAGGLNEQFF.

The rearrangement uses TRBV19 and TRBJ1-1; D is ambiguous. The germline gives CDR1 LNHDA, CDR2 SQIVND (reference sequence). Deletions cut 3 bases from V and 4 bases from J, with 9 bases between. The CDR3 runs 13 residues. CDR3 region: CASSMAGATEAFF. DNA of the CDR3: TGTGCCAGTAGTATGGCAGGCGCCACTGAAGCTTTCTTT.

V and J are TRBV5-6 and TRBJ2-2, with D perhaps matching TRBD1 (6 bases). CDR1 and CDR2 from the germline V gene are SGHDT and YYEEEE. CDR3 size: 14 residues. Trimming pared 5 bases from V and 3 bases from J, leaving 11 bases between. CDR3 in DNA: TGTGCCAGCAGTTGGGGGCGGGACACCGGGGAGCTGTTTTTT. It codes for CASSWGRDTGELFF.

This clone was observed a handful of times. The rearrangement links TRBV7-8 to TRBJ1-5, with 8 bases aligning to TRBD1. The CDR3 has 15 amino acids. After removal of 5 bases from V and 4 bases from J, the junction contained 7 bases not matched to a gene. The germline V gene has CDR1 SGHVS and CDR2 FQNEAQ. The CDR3 sequence: CASSPPRTGNQPQHF. The CDR3 coding sequence is TGTGCCAGCAGCCCGCCACGGACAGGGAATCAGCCCCAGCATTTT.

The chain carries TRBV30 and TRBJ2-7, with a tentative D call TRBD1 (8 bases). The V and J ends lost 4 bases and 0 bases respectively, with 16 bases between them. The V gene's germline CDR1 is GTSNPN and CDR2 SVGIG (reference sequence). The CDR3 runs to 15 residues. The CDR3 spells CAWNKQGGVSYEQYF. CDR3 nucleotide sequence: TGTGCCTGGAACAAACAGGGGGGGGTCTCCTACGAGCAGTACTTC.

In regard to this clone: Other DNA variants within this sample encode the same CDR3. The chain's CDR3 is CASSPTGDNQPQHF. Here the CDR3 DNA reads TGTGCCAGCTCGCCGACAGGGGACAATCAGCCCCAGCATTTT. The chain uses TRBV18 and TRBJ1-5; 8 nucleotides match TRBD1. J gave up 3 bases and V 6 bases, and 4 bases lay outside the gene matches. This CDR3 region has 14 residues. The V gene's germline CDR1 is KGHSH and CDR2 LQKENI. The whole variable domain, remainder taken from reference TRBV18 and TRBJ1-5, is NAGVMQNPRHLVRRRGQEARLRCSPMKGHSHVYWYRQLPEEGLKFMVYLQKENIIDESGMPKERFSAEFPKEGPSILRIQQVVRGDSAAYFCASSPTGDNQPQHFGDGTRLSIL.

J is TRBJ2-1 and V is TRBV9; 10 bases are shared with TRBD2. From germline, CDR1 is SGDLS and CDR2 YYNGEE. J was trimmed by 7 bases and V by 0 bases; bases with no gene match: 4. This CDR3 spans 15 amino acids. Here the CDR3 DNA reads TGTGCCAGCAGCGTAGGCGCTAGCGGGGGAAATGAGCAGTTCTTC. It is translated as CASSVGASGGNEQFF.

This chain joins TRBV18 and TRBJ1-1, with D possibly matching TRBD1 (5 bases). The CDR3 contains 16 residues. Germline V lookup: CDR1 KGHSH, CDR2 LQKENI. V was trimmed by 2 bases and J by 1 base, leaving 14 bases between them. This CDR3 is CASSPSLGAQNTEAFF. As DNA, the CDR3 is TGTGCCAGCTCACCAAGCCTAGGGGCCCAGAACACTGAAGCTTTCTTT. The whole variable domain, remainder taken from reference TRBV18 and TRBJ1-1, is NAGVMQNPRHLVRRRGQEARLRCSPMKGHSHVYWYRQLPEEGLKFMVYLQKENIIDESGMPKERFSAEFPKEGPSILRIQQVVRGDSAAYFCASSPSLGAQNTEAFFGQGTRLTVV.

V and J are TRBV9 and TRBJ2-7; D is perhaps TRBD1 (6 bases). The CDR3 contains 14 residues. The V gene lost 4 bases and the J gene lost 3 bases, with 14 bases spanning the gap. The germline gives CDR1 SGDLS, CDR2 YYNGEE. CDR3 in amino acids: CASSTRDTYYEQYF. The CDR3 nucleotides are TGTGCCAGCAGCACCCGGGACACCTACTACGAGCAGTACTTC. Supplemented by reference TRBV9 and TRBJ2-7, the full variable domain reads DSGVTQTPKHLITATGQRVTLRCSPRSGDLSVYWYQQSLDQGLQFLIQYYNGEERAKGNILERFSAQQFPDLHSELNLSSLELGDSALYFCASSTRDTYYEQYFGPGTRLTVT.

This chain uses TRBV2 with TRBJ1-5; 9 bases are shared with TRBD1. The J segment lost 4 bases and the V segment lost 6 bases, leaving 4 bases of the junction unmatched. Germline V gives CDR1 SNHLY, CDR2 FYNNEI. The CDR3 consists of 14 residues. The CDR3, as DNA: TGTGCCAGCAGGGGTGACAGGGGGAATCAGCCCCAGCATTTT. Translating it yields CASRGDRGNQPQHF.

The chain recombines TRBV2 with TRBJ2-3, with 7 nucleotides matching TRBD2. J gave up 3 bases and V 10 bases, and 13 bases lay outside the gene matches. CDR3 size: 15 residues. Germline loops: CDR1 SNHLY, CDR2 FYNNEI. CDR3 residues: CATKLAAILTDTQYF. In nucleotides, the CDR3 is TGTGCCACCAAGCTAGCGGCCATACTGACAGATACGCAGTATTTT.

The gene calls are TRBV28 and TRBJ2-1; 9 nucleotides line up with TRBD1. From germline, CDR1 is MDHEN and CDR2 SYDVKM. This CDR3 has 14 amino acids. J lost 7 bases, V lost 7 bases, and 8 bases had no gene match. The CDR3 region is CASITQGAGNEQFF. Here the CDR3 DNA reads TGTGCCAGCATTACACAGGGGGCGGGGAATGAGCAGTTCTTC.

This chain connects TRBV5-1 to TRBJ1-4, with 7 bases that match TRBD1. The length of the CDR3 is 17 residues. V trimming: 3 bases; J trimming: 8 bases; junction bases outside the gene matches: 16. Germline CDR1 and CDR2: SGHRS and YFSETQ. The CDR3 region is CASSSLSPGQSREKLFF. The CDR3 region has the DNA TGCGCCAGCAGCTCACTGTCCCCGGGACAGTCGAGGGAAAAACTGTTTTTT.

This rearrangement joins TRBV6-2 or TRBV6-3 to TRBJ2-7, with TRBD2 matching 10 bases. The germline V gene encodes CDR1 MNHEY and CDR2 SVGEGT. V shed 0 bases and J 6 bases; nucleotides not matched to a gene: 5. The CDR3 covers 15 residues. CDR3 sequence reads: CASSYSGTSVTEQYF. CDR3 DNA: TGTGCCAGCAGTTACTCCGGGACTAGCGTTACCGAGCAGTACTTC.

The chain employs TRBV19 and TRBJ1-1; D is possibly TRBD1 (5 bases). The V end lost 5 bases, the J end lost 0 bases, and 10 bases lay between the germline ends. Germline CDR1 reads LNHDA; CDR2 reads SQIVND (reference sequence). The CDR3 sequence is 14 residues long. The CDR3 is CASSVDRMNTEAFF. As DNA, the CDR3 is TGTGCCAGTAGTGTCGACAGAATGAACACTGAAGCTTTCTTT.

In its sample, this clone was seen once. The rearrangement joins TRBV7-2 to TRBJ2-1, with TRBD2 matching over 7 bases. Germline values: CDR1 SGHTA, CDR2 FQGNSA. J gave up 0 bases and V 2 bases, and 7 bases lay outside the gene matches. CDR3 length: 17 amino acids. CDR3 sequence reads: CASSLNARGSSYNEQFF. In DNA form, the CDR3 reads TGTGCCAGCAGCTTAAACGCGCGGGGGAGCTCCTACAATGAGCAGTTCTTC.

The chain carries TRBV2 and TRBJ1-2, with D perhaps TRBD1 (6 bases). This CDR3 spans 13 amino acids. The V and J ends lost 8 bases and 4 bases respectively, with 14 bases between them. Germline CDR1 and CDR2: SNHLY and FYNNEI. This chain's CDR3 is CASRLTGFYGYTF. CDR3 DNA: TGTGCCAGCCGCCTGACAGGATTCTATGGCTACACCTTC.

The CDR3 loop reads CASFSGTDYGYTF. CDR3 coding DNA: TGTGCCAGTTTTTCCGGGACAGACTATGGCTACACCTTC. This rearrangement joins TRBV12-3 or TRBV12-4 to TRBJ1-2, with TRBD1 matching 7 bases. The CDR3 loop spans 13 amino acids. Trimming at V came to 9 bases and at J to 3 bases, leaving 7 bases not matched to a gene.